The next 20 T cell receptor beta chains were all read from a single sample in a study of shared clonotypes between healthy human individuals. Profiled with immunoSEQ multiplex PCR; TCRdb holds only in-frame clones, not every one. This repertoire shows 2,500,000 or so clones, 80% to 95% found once; its top ten account for 0.36%. Input material: naive CD4+ T cells from PBMCs. Subset described: CD45RA+ positively selected. The receptors come from a man younger than 35 in good health. Some clones in this sample may be carry-over from other donors' samples.

The chain recombines TRBV19 with TRBJ2-6; D is perhaps TRBD1 (6 bases). The germline gives CDR1 LNHDA, CDR2 SQIVND (reference sequence). Trimming removed 6 bases at V and 0 bases at J, with 15 bases between. The CDR3 runs to 17 residues. The CDR3 is CASSMGAAPSGANVLTF. CDR3 coding DNA: TGTGCCAGTAGCATGGGGGCAGCACCCTCTGGGGCCAACGTCCTGACTTTC. Looking up the rest from reference TRBV19 and TRBJ2-6 gives the full variable domain: DGGITQSPKYLFRKEGQNVTLSCEQNLNHDAMYWYRQDPGQGLRLIYYSQIVNDFQKGDIAEGYSVSREKKESFPLTVTSAQKNPTAFYLCASSMGAAPSGANVLTFGAGSRLTVL.

This clone has only one observation. The chain is built from TRBV7-2 and TRBJ2-3, with a tentative D call TRBD2 (5 bases). CDR1 is SGHTA and CDR2 is FQGNSA in the germline V gene. The CDR3 runs to 16 residues. Trimming pared 2 bases from V and 4 bases from J, leaving 16 bases between. The CDR3 coding sequence is TGTGCCAGCAGCTTAAGGCCGCGGCTCGGGGCAGATACGCAGTATTTT. The encoded protein is CASSLRPRLGADTQYF.

The genes are TRBV5-1 and TRBJ2-7; tentatively, D is TRBD1 (6 bases). Germline CDR1 reads SGHRS; CDR2 reads YFSETQ. Trimming took 7 bases from V and 2 from J, leaving 19 bases between them. CDR3 length: 15 amino acids. DNA for the CDR3: TGCGCCAGCTCCCCCCAACAGGGAATGGCCTACGAGCAGTACTTC. The encoded protein is CASSPQQGMAYEQYF.

The J gene is TRBJ1-3, the V gene TRBV6-1; possibly TRBD1 for D (6 bases). The CDR3 is 17 amino acids. Looked up from germline, CDR1 is MNHNS and CDR2 is SASEGT. Trimming stripped 1 base from V and 0 bases from J, with 13 bases between. CDR3 region: CASSEGPGVISGNTIYF. CDR3 DNA sequence: TGTGCCAGCAGTGAAGGGCCAGGGGTCATCTCTGGAAACACCATATATTTT.

The gene calls are TRBV5-4 and TRBJ2-2; D is unclear. Trimming pared 1 base from V and 3 bases from J, leaving 4 bases between. Germline V lookup: CDR1 SGHNT, CDR2 YYREEE (reference sequence). The CDR3 runs 13 residues. CDR3 protein: CASSLWDTGELFF. The DNA of the CDR3 is TGTGCCAGCAGCTTGTGGGACACCGGGGAGCTGTTTTTT.

The chain is built from TRBV21-1 and TRBJ2-3; the table's D call TRBD2 went unverified against the DNA. TRBV21-1 is shown as a pseudogene. This CDR3 comprises 14 residues. The chain's CDR3 is CATGVCLATDTQYF. CDR3 DNA sequence: TGTGCCACCGGTGTTTGTCTAGCGACAGATACGCAGTATTTT.

Turning to this clone: Within the sample, other DNA sequences also encode this same CDR3. The genes are TRBV2 and TRBJ1-1; 7 bases align to TRBD1. The CDR3 is 13 amino acids. V trimming: 5 bases; J trimming: 1 base; junction bases outside the gene matches: 1. Germline V CDR1 and CDR2: SNHLY, FYNNEI. The CDR3 sequence: CASSRDRNTEAFF. CDR3 coding DNA: TGTGCCAGCAGTAGGGACAGGAACACTGAAGCTTTCTTT.

A note on this clone: This sample includes further DNA sequences coding for the same CDR3. The rearrangement uses TRBV28 and TRBJ1-2; no clear D gene. V lost 5 bases to trimming and J lost 2 bases, with 9 bases between them. This CDR3 is built from 13 residues. Germline assignment: CDR1 MDHEN and CDR2 SYDVKM. CDR3 amino acids: CASSPGGNYGYTF. The DNA for the CDR3 is TGTGCCAGCAGTCCGGGTGGCAACTATGGCTACACCTTC.

The chain recombines TRBV10-3 with TRBJ2-3; the match to TRBD2 covers 8 bases. Germline values: CDR1 ENHRY, CDR2 SYGVKD. CDR3 size: 16 residues. With V trimmed by 2 bases and J by 0 bases, 4 bases remained unmatched. CDR3 region: CAISEGIAGSTDTQYF. CDR3 DNA sequence: TGTGCCATCAGTGAGGGTATAGCGGGGAGCACAGATACGCAGTATTTT.

V is TRBV5-1 and J is TRBJ2-2; weak D call: TRBD2 (5 bases). CDR1 is SGHRS and CDR2 is YFSETQ in the germline V gene. The CDR3 is 14 residues long. V shed 4 bases and J shed 7 bases, with 14 bases lying between them. The CDR3 protein is CASSAEGVSGELFF. CDR3 coding DNA: TGCGCCAGCAGCGCAGAGGGAGTTAGCGGGGAGCTGTTTTTT.

J is TRBJ2-7 and V is TRBV7-9; D could derive from TRBD1 or TRBD2 (5 bases each). Germline lookup yields CDR1 SEHNR and CDR2 FQNEAQ (reference sequence). The length of the CDR3 is 14 residues. V was shortened by 5 bases and J by 1 base, with 12 bases between the two germline ends. The CDR3 is CASSPPEGSYEQYF. As DNA, the CDR3 is TGTGCCAGCAGCCCCCCAGAGGGGTCCTACGAGCAGTACTTC.

The J gene is TRBJ2-7, the V gene TRBV5-1, with 9 bases fitting TRBD2. V gave up 3 bases and J gave up 10 bases; unmatched junction bases: 11. This CDR3 has 14 amino acids. CDR1 is SGHRS and CDR2 is YFSETQ in the germline V gene. CDR3 loop: CASSSTLIAGAQYF. The CDR3 region has the DNA TGCGCCAGCAGCTCAACTTTAATAGCGGGAGCTCAGTACTTC.

This rearrangement joins TRBV7-9 to TRBJ2-3, with D tentatively TRBD1 (6 bases). CDR1 is SEHNR, CDR2 FQNEAQ, per germline (reference sequence). This CDR3 has 19 amino acids. Trimming cost V 0 bases and J 2 bases, with 21 bases left between them. The CDR3 region has the DNA TGTGCCAGCAGCTTAGCTGGGGGCACCTGGCGGAGCCCCACAGATACGCAGTATTTT. As protein: CASSLAGGTWRSPTDTQYF.

The chain recombines TRBV11-1 with TRBJ2-7, with TRBD2 identical over 11 bases. With V trimmed by 5 bases and J by 1 base, 4 bases remained unmatched. The CDR3 has 15 residues. Germline-derived CDR1 and CDR2 are SGHAT and FQDESV (reference sequence). CDR3 region: CASSKTSGDSYEQYF. The DNA for the CDR3 is TGTGCCAGCAGCAAGACTAGCGGGGATTCCTACGAGCAGTACTTC.

The rearrangement links TRBV11-3 to TRBJ2-5; D is undetermined. The assigned J gene may be wrong: the sequence end matches TRBJ2-7 better. This CDR3 contains 11 residues. The germline V gene encodes CDR1 SGHNT and CDR2 YENEEA. The CDR3 DNA reads as TGTGCCAGCAGCTTCGTACACGAGCAGTACTTC. Its protein product is CASSFVHEQYF.

The CDR3 loop reads CASSYISAYEQYF. The CDR3 DNA reads as TGTGCCAGCAGCTACATATCGGCCTACGAGCAGTACTTC. V is TRBV7-2 and J is TRBJ2-7, with D uncertain. The CDR3 runs to 13 residues. V was clipped by 4 bases and J by 2 bases, with 9 bases between them. Per germline, CDR1 SGHTA and CDR2 FQGNSA.

V is TRBV5-6 and J is TRBJ1-5; TRBD1 agrees at 10 bases. The CDR3 has 15 residues. V was clipped by 0 bases and J by 6 bases; unmatched bases: 3. In germline, CDR1 is SGHDT, CDR2 YYEEEE. The CDR3 sequence: CASSLDGTGAQPQHF. In DNA form, the CDR3 reads TGTGCCAGCAGCTTGGATGGGACAGGGGCTCAGCCCCAGCATTTT. Supplemented by reference TRBV5-6 and TRBJ1-5, the full variable domain reads DAGVTQSPTHLIKTRGQQVTLRCSPKSGHDTVSWYQQALGQGPQFIFQYYEEEERQRGNFPDRFSGHQFPNYSSELNVNALLLGDSALYLCASSLDGTGAQPQHFGDGTRLSIL.

V usage is TRBV7-9 and J usage is TRBJ2-1, with D unclear. The germline V gene encodes CDR1 SEHNR and CDR2 FQNEAQ (reference sequence). The CDR3 totals 16 residues. V was trimmed by 1 base and J by 0 bases, leaving 10 bases between them. The CDR3 sequence: CASSLVHRNSYNEQFF. The DNA of the CDR3 is TGTGCCAGCAGCTTAGTTCACCGGAACTCCTACAATGAGCAGTTCTTC. Drawing the rest from reference TRBV7-9 and TRBJ2-1, the complete variable domain is DTGVSQNPRHKITKRGQNVTFRCDPISEHNRLYWYRQTLGQGPEFLTYFQNEAQLEKSRLLSDRFSAERPKGSFSTLEIQRTEQGDSAMYLCASSLVHRNSYNEQFFGPGTRLTVL.

The V gene is TRBV7-9, the J gene TRBJ1-3, with 8 bases matching TRBD1. CDR1 SEHNR and CDR2 FQNEAQ come from the germline V gene (reference sequence). V shed 7 bases and J 3 bases; nucleotides not matched to a gene: 8. The CDR3 extends over 15 amino acids. CDR3 residues: CASTGGQGYGNTIYF. The CDR3 DNA sequence: TGTGCCAGCACCGGCGGACAGGGTTATGGAAACACCATATATTTT.

The chain combines TRBV27 with TRBJ2-1; 8 bases line up with TRBD2. CDR1 and CDR2 (germline): MNHEY, SMNVEV (reference sequence). V trimming: 2 bases; J trimming: 0 bases; junction bases outside the gene matches: 24. This CDR3 is 23 amino acids long. For the CDR3, the DNA is TGTGCCAGCAGTTTACAAAGAGGGGACTGGCGGGAGGCCGTTTTTAGCTCCTACAATGAGCAGTTCTTC. It encodes CASSLQRGDWREAVFSSYNEQFF.